The TCR beta chain described here comes from a study of T-cell reconstitution after alpha-beta-depleted transplantation in children. TCRbeta library construction was performed incorporating unique molecular identifiers. TCRdb ran MiXCR on the PCR reads and lists one entry per CDR3 protein. The table includes roughly 400,000 distinct CDR3 sequences, 43% detected once. Points on this clonotype: The antigen is not known.

Study-wide findings and caveats: In patients about two months after transplant, alpha-beta T cells reportedly arose from several hundred expanded graft clones. For some patients, TCRbeta diversity was high at day 60 because of recipient T cells and thymic progenitors that survived. At one year after transplant, newly produced T cells mostly accounted for T-cell counts and diversity.

The CDR3 is made up of 15 amino acids. Germline values: CDR1 SGHRS, CDR2 YFSETQ. Germline trimming cut 6 bases from V and 4 bases from J; bases unmatched to any gene: 9. This TCR was sampled from a girl aged 2 to 10 with aplastic anemia, due to receive a stem cell transplant. The chain is built from TRBV5-1 and TRBJ2-3; the match to TRBD1 covers 9 bases. Sequenced here: PBMCs, sampled before TCRalphabeta/CD19-depleted stem cell transplant. CDR3 residues: CASKIRDRVADTQYF. CDR3 bases: TGCGCCAGCAAAATCCGGGACAGGGTGGCAGATACGCAGTATTTT.